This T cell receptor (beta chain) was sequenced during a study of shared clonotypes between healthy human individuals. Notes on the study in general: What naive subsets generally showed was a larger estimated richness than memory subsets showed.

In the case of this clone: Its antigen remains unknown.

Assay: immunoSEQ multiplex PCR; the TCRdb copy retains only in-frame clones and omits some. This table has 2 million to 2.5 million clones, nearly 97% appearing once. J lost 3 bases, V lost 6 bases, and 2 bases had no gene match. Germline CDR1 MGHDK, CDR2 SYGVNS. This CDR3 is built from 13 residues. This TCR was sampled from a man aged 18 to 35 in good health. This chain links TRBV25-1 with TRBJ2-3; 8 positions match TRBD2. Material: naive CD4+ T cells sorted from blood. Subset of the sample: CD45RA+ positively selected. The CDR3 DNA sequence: TGTGCCAGCAGCGGGGGGGGAACAGATACGCAGTATTTT. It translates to CASSGGGTDTQYF.